Below are 14 T cell receptor beta chains sequenced from a single sample in a study of molecular identifiers for immune sequencing clone quantification. TCRdb independently ran MiXCR on the PCR reads; one entry per CDR3 protein. This table holds about 40,000 distinct CDR3 sequences, about 18% found once. The sequenced sample consisted of naive CD8+ T cells from blood, with Jurkat cell RNA spiked in. Indicated subset: FACS-sorted CD8+CD4-CCR7+CD45RA+ naive T cells. These receptors came from a human donor in good health. Some libraries in this study had Jurkat cell RNA spiked in.

Many counts were recorded for this clonotype. The V gene is TRBV6-5, the J gene TRBJ2-2; D unclear. Trimming shortened V by 0 bases and J by 1 base, and 6 bases separated the two germline ends. The CDR3 contains 15 residues. Germline values: CDR1 MNHEY, CDR2 SVGAGI. CDR3 sequence reads: CASSYSPRNTGELFF. The CDR3 bases are TGTGCCAGCAGTTACTCGCCGAGGAACACCGGGGAGCTGTTTTTT.

The chain recombines TRBV7-9 with TRBJ2-5, with D hard to call. Trimming left V 4 bases short and J 0 bases short, with 15 bases between. This CDR3 region has 16 residues. Germline assignment: CDR1 SEHNR and CDR2 FQNEAQ (reference sequence). The CDR3 DNA is TGTGCCAGCAGCTCCGGGCCCATCGAGTACCAAGAGACCCAGTACTTC. This codes for CASSSGPIEYQETQYF. The full variable domain, rest sourced from reference TRBV7-9 and TRBJ2-5, is DTGVSQNPRHKITKRGQNVTFRCDPISEHNRLYWYRQTLGQGPEFLTYFQNEAQLEKSRLLSDRFSAERPKGSFSTLEIQRTEQGDSAMYLCASSSGPIEYQETQYFGPGTRLLVL.

In this sample, this clonotype turned up many times. The rearrangement joins TRBV28 to TRBJ2-1, with unresolved D. Germline CDR1 and CDR2: MDHEN and SYDVKM. CDR3 length: 12 amino acids. V lost 2 bases to trimming and J lost 8 bases, with 7 bases between them. DNA of the CDR3: TGTGCCAGCAGTTTAGGTAACTATGAGCAGTTCTTC. Translated, it gives CASSLGNYEQFF.

The chain carries TRBV28 and TRBJ2-7; no clear D. The CDR3 runs to 11 residues. Trimming removed 4 bases from V and 8 bases from J, with 9 bases in between. Germline V lookup: CDR1 MDHEN, CDR2 SYDVKM. The CDR3 DNA follows: TGTGCCAGCAGTTACTCACCCCAGCAGTACTTC. This gives the protein CASSYSPQQYF.

Concerning this clonotype itself: A much larger clone lies a single base off, so this may be a read error. V and J are TRBV11-2 and TRBJ2-2; TRBD2 matches 8 bases. V lost 3 bases, J lost 4 bases, and 10 bases stayed unmatched. This CDR3 contains 17 residues. Germline V gives CDR1 SGHAT, CDR2 FQNNGV. The CDR3 bases are TGTGCCAGCAGCTTGGGTCGACCAGCGGGAGTCACCGGGGAGCTGTTTTTT. Its translation is CASSLGRPAGVTGELFF.

This clonotype was recorded at least ten times. The gene calls are TRBV7-9 and TRBJ2-5, with 7 nucleotides matching TRBD2. CDR1 and CDR2 from the germline V gene are SEHNR and FQNEAQ (reference sequence). The CDR3 covers 14 residues. With 5 bases clipped from V and 5 bases from J, the junction kept 8 bases outside the gene matches. CDR3 sequence reads: CASSPTAGGETQYF. CDR3 DNA sequence: TGTGCCAGCAGCCCCACGGCCGGGGGGGAGACCCAGTACTTC.

This chain joins TRBV19 and TRBJ2-1; D possibly uses TRBD1 or TRBD2 (5 bases each). Between the trimmed V and J ends, which lost 3 bases and 8 bases, there was a span of 8 bases. The CDR3 consists of 12 residues. Germline loops: CDR1 LNHDA, CDR2 SQIVND (reference sequence). The CDR3 here is CASSIGGDEQFF. For the CDR3, the DNA is TGTGCCAGTAGTATTGGGGGTGATGAGCAGTTCTTC.

This clonotype was seen ten or more times. V gene TRBV13 combines with J gene TRBJ2-7; D remains unclear. Trimming removed 6 bases from V and 2 bases from J, with 11 bases in between. Germline V gene sequence: CDR1 PRHDT, CDR2 FYEKMQ (reference sequence). The CDR3 totals 13 residues. CDR3 sequence: CASSPSSAYEQYF. In DNA, the CDR3 is TGTGCCAGCAGTCCCTCGTCGGCCTACGAGCAGTACTTC.

V is TRBV28 and J is TRBJ2-7, with 10 bases lining up with TRBD1. This CDR3 is built from 14 residues. The V gene's germline CDR1 is MDHEN and CDR2 SYDVKM. V gave up 5 bases and J gave up 2 bases; unmatched junction bases: 3. CDR3 region: CASSRDRGTYEQYF. In DNA form, the CDR3 reads TGTGCCAGCAGTCGGGACAGGGGTACCTACGAGCAGTACTTC.

V usage is TRBV15 and J usage is TRBJ2-7, with 10 bases that match TRBD1. The CDR3 is 15 residues long. Losses at the gene ends were 3 bases for V and 5 bases for J; bases not matched to a gene: 7. Germline loops: CDR1 LNHNV, CDR2 YYDKDF (reference sequence). The chain's CDR3 is CATSRSRQGAHEQYF. The CDR3 DNA follows: TGTGCCACCAGCAGGTCAAGACAGGGGGCTCACGAGCAGTACTTC.

This clonotype was found many times. The chain uses TRBV12-3 or TRBV12-4 and TRBJ1-2; tentative D call: TRBD1 (5 bases). This CDR3 comprises 12 residues. V gave up 11 bases and J gave up 6 bases, with 16 bases separating them. The CDR3 region is CALRDGVHGYTF. In DNA, the CDR3 is TGTGCCCTCCGGGACGGGGTCCATGGCTACACCTTC.

The chain combines TRBV28 with TRBJ2-5, with a weak D call TRBD2 (6 bases). This CDR3 comprises 13 residues. The ends were cut back, 3 bases at V and 5 bases at J, with 10 bases in the middle. Germline CDR1 MDHEN, CDR2 SYDVKM. The DNA of the CDR3 is TGTGCCAGCAGTTTTGCGGGGCAGGAGACCCAGTACTTC. It encodes CASSFAGQETQYF.

The rearrangement joins TRBV28 to TRBJ2-7; no reliable D call. Germline values: CDR1 MDHEN, CDR2 SYDVKM. V gave up 5 bases and J gave up 6 bases, with 11 bases separating them. This CDR3 has 12 residues. The CDR3 DNA sequence: TGTGCCAGCAGTCCCGACCTCCCCGAGCAGTACTTC. This translates into CASSPDLPEQYF.

This clonotype was seen ten or more times. The V gene is TRBV5-1, the J gene TRBJ2-3, with 7 bases identical to TRBD2. In germline, CDR1 is SGHRS, CDR2 YFSETQ. The length of the CDR3 is 15 residues. Trimming at V came to 2 bases and at J to 3 bases, leaving 6 bases not matched to a gene. CDR3 DNA sequence: TGCGCCAGCAGCTTAGCGGGGCCGGGGACAGATACGCAGTATTTT. It codes for CASSLAGPGTDTQYF.